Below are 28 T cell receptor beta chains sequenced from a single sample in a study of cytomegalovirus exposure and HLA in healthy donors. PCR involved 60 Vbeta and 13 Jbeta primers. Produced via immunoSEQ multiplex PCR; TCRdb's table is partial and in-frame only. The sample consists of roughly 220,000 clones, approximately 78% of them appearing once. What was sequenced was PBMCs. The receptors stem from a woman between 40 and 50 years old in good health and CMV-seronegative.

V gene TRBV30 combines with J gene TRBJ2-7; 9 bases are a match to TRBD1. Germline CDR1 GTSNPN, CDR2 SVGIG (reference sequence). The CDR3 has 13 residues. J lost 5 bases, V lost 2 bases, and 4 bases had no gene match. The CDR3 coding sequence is TGTGCCTGGAGTCGGGACAGGGTCGACGAGCAGTACTTC. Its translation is CAWSRDRVDEQYF.

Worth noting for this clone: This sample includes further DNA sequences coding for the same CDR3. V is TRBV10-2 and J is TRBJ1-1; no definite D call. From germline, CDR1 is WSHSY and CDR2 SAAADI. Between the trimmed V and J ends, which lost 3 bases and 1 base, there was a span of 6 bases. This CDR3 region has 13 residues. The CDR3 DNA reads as TGCGCCAGCAGTGACCGGGGGAACACTGAAGCTTTCTTT. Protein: CASSDRGNTEAFF.

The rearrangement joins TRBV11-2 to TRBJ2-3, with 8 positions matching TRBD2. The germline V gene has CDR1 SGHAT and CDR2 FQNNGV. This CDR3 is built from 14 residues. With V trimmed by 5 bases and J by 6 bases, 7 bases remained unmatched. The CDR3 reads CASSPPGLVDTQYF. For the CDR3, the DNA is TGTGCCAGCAGCCCTCCGGGACTAGTCGATACGCAGTATTTT. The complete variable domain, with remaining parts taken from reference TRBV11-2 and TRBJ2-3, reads EAGVAQSPRYKIIEKRQSVAFWCNPISGHATLYWYQQILGQGPKLLIQFQNNGVVDDSQLPKDRFSAERLKGVDSTLKIQPAKLEDSAVYLCASSPPGLVDTQYFGPGTRLTVL.

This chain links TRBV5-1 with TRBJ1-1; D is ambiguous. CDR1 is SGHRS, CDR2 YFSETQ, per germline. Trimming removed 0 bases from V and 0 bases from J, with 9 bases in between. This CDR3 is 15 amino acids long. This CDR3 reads CASSLARGLNTEAFF. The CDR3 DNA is TGCGCCAGCAGCTTGGCCAGAGGGCTGAACACTGAAGCTTTCTTT.

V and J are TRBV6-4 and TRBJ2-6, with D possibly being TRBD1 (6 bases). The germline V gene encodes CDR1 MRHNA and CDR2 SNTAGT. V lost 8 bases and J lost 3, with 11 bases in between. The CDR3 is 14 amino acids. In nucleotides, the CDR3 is TGTGCCAGCTCAGACAGGTTTGGGGCCAACGTCCTGACTTTC. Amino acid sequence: CASSDRFGANVLTF.

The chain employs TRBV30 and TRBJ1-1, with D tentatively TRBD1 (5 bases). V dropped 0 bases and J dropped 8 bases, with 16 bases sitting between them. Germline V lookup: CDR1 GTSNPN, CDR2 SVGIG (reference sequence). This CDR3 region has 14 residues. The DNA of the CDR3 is TGTGCCTGGAGTGTAGACAGCGGGCCAGGGGAAGCTTTCTTT. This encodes CAWSVDSGPGEAFF.

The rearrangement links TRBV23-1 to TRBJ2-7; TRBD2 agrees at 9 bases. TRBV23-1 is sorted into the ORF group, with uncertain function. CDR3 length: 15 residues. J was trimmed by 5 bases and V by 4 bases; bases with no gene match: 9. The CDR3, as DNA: TGCGCCAGCAGTCGGCTAGCGGGATTAAGGAACGAGCAGTACTTC. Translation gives CASSRLAGLRNEQYF.

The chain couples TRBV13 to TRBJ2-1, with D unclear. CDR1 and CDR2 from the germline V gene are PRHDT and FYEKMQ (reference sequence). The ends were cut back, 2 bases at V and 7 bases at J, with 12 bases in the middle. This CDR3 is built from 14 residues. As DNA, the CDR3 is TGTGCCAGCAGCTTATCCGGGTCCGTAAATGAGCAGTTCTTC. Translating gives CASSLSGSVNEQFF.

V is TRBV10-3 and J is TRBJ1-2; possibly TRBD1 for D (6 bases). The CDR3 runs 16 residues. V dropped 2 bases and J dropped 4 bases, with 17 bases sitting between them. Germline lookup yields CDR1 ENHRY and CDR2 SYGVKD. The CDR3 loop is CAISEPPGGVRYGYTF. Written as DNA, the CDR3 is TGTGCCATCAGTGAGCCTCCGGGGGGCGTACGCTATGGCTACACCTTC.

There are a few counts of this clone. CDR3 region: CASSEGGTRAEAFF. The CDR3 region has the DNA TGTGCCAGCAGTGAAGGAGGAACCAGGGCTGAAGCTTTCTTT. The genes are TRBV6-1 and TRBJ1-1; a weak D match, TRBD1 (5 bases). This CDR3 has 14 residues. Trimming took 1 base from V and 6 from J, leaving 12 bases between them. Germline V lookup: CDR1 MNHNS, CDR2 SASEGT.

This chain's CDR3 is CASSEARVAGNTIYF. CDR3 coding DNA: TGTGCCAGCAGTGAAGCTCGGGTCGCTGGAAACACCATATATTTT. V is TRBV6-1 and J is TRBJ1-3; D ambiguous. The V gene's germline CDR1 is MNHNS and CDR2 SASEGT. The CDR3 runs 15 residues. V was cut by 0 bases and J by 2 bases, with 8 bases left in between.

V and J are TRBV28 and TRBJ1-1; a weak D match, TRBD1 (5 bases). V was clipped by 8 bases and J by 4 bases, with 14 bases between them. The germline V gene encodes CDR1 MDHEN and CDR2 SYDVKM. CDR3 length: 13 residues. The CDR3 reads CASCRGLSTEAFF. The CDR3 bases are TGTGCCAGCTGTAGGGGTCTGAGCACTGAAGCTTTCTTT. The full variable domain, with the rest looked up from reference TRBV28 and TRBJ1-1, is DVKVTQSSRYLVKRTGEKVFLECVQDMDHENMFWYRQDPGLGLRLIYFSYDVKMKEKGDIPEGYSVSREKKERFSLILESASTNQTSMYLCASCRGLSTEAFFGQGTRLTVV.

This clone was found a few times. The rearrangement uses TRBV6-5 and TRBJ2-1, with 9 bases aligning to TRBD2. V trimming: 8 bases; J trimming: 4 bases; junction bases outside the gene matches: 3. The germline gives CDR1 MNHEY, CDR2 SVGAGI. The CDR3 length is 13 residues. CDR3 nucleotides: TGTGCCAGCGGAACTAGCGGGTACAATGAGCAGTTCTTC. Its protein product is CASGTSGYNEQFF.

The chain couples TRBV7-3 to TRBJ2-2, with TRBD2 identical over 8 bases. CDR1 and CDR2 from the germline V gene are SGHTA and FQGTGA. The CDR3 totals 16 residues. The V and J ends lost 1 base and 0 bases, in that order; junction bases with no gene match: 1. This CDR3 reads CASSLNSGANTGELFF. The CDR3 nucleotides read TGTGCCAGCAGCTTAAATAGCGGGGCGAACACCGGGGAGCTGTTTTTT.

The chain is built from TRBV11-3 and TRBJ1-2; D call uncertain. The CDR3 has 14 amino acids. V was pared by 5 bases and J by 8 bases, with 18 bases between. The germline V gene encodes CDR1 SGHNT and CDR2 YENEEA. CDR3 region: CASSVRAPKVGYTF. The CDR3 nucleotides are TGTGCCAGCAGCGTGCGGGCTCCCAAGGTGGGCTACACCTTC.

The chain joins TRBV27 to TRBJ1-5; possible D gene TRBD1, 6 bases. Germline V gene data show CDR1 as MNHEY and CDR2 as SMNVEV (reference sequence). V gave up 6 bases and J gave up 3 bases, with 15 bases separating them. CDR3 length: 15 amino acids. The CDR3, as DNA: TGTGCCAGCAGCGATACAGGGAAACTCAATCAGCCCCAGCATTTT. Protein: CASSDTGKLNQPQHF.

The CDR3 sequence is CASKRSSYNEQFF. CDR3 coding DNA: TGTGCCAGCAAGAGGAGCTCCTACAATGAGCAGTTCTTC. The rearrangement joins TRBV27 to TRBJ2-1; no clear D. Per germline, CDR1 MNHEY and CDR2 SMNVEV (reference sequence). The CDR3 has 13 amino acids. V was pared by 7 bases and J by 0 bases, with 7 bases between.

CDR3 nucleotide sequence: TGTGCCAGTAGTGATGGGGGCAGGGGTCGCGGTGAAAAACTGTTTTTT. Its protein is CASSDGGRGRGEKLFF. The chain combines TRBV19 with TRBJ1-4; maybe TRBD1 (6 bases). V lost 5 bases and J 7 bases, leaving 20 bases between the germline ends. CDR1 and CDR2 from the germline V gene are LNHDA and SQIVND (reference sequence). The CDR3 totals 16 residues. The full variable domain, rest sourced from reference TRBV19 and TRBJ1-4, is DGGITQSPKYLFRKEGQNVTLSCEQNLNHDAMYWYRQDPGQGLRLIYYSQIVNDFQKGDIAEGYSVSREKKESFPLTVTSAQKNPTAFYLCASSDGGRGRGEKLFFGSGTQLSVL.

CDR3 region: CASSLVPPGRAADTQYF. The CDR3 bases are TGTGCCAGCAGCTTGGTCCCCCCCGGGAGGGCAGCAGATACGCAGTATTTT. The chain links TRBV5-4 to TRBJ2-3; 8 bases align to TRBD2. In germline, CDR1 is SGHNT, CDR2 YYREEE (reference sequence). Germline trimming cut 0 bases from V and 4 bases from J; bases unmatched to any gene: 10. This CDR3 has 17 amino acids. The full variable domain, in which reference TRBV5-4 and TRBJ2-3 provide the parts outside the CDR3, is ETGVTQSPTHLIKTRGQQVTLRCSSQSGHNTVSWYQQALGQGPQFIFQYYREEENGRGNFPPRFSGLQFPNYSSELNVNALELDDSALYLCASSLVPPGRAADTQYFGPGTRLTVL.

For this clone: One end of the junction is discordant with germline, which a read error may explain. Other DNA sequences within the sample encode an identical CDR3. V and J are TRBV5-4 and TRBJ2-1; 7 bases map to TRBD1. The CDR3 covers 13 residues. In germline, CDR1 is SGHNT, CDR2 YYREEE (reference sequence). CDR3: CASSLRPGGEQFF. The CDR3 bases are TGCGCCAGCAGCTTGCGCCCAGGGGGTGAGCAGTTCTTC.

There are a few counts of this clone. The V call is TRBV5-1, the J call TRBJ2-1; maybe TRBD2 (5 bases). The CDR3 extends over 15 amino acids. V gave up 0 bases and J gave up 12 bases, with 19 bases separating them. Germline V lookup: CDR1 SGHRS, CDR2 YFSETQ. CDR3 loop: CASSLGVFGRDGQFF. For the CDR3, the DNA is TGCGCCAGCAGCTTGGGGGTATTCGGTCGGGATGGGCAGTTCTTC.

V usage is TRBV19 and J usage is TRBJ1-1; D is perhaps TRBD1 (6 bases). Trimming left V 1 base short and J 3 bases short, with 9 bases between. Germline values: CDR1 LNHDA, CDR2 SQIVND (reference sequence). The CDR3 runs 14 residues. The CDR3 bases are TGTGCCAGTAGTATAGCTACAGGGTACACTGAAGCTTTCTTT. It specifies CASSIATGYTEAFF.

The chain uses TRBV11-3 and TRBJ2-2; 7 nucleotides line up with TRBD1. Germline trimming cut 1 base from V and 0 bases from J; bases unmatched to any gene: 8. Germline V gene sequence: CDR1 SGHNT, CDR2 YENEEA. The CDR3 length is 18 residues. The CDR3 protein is CASSLVFLGTANTGELFF. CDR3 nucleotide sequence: TGTGCCAGCAGCTTAGTTTTTCTCGGGACAGCGAACACCGGGGAGCTGTTTTTT. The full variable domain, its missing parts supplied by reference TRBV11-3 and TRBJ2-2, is EAGVVQSPRYKIIEKKQPVAFWCNPISGHNTLYWYLQNLGQGPELLIRYENEEAVDDSQLPKDRFSAERLKGVDSTLKIQPAELGDSAVYLCASSLVFLGTANTGELFFGEGSRLTVL.

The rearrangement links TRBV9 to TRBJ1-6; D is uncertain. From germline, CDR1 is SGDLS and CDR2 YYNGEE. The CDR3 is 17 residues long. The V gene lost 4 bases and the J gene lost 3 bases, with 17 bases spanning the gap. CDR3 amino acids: CASSQHGEGGYNSPLHF. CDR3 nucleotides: TGTGCCAGCAGCCAACATGGGGAGGGCGGCTATAATTCACCCCTCCACTTT.

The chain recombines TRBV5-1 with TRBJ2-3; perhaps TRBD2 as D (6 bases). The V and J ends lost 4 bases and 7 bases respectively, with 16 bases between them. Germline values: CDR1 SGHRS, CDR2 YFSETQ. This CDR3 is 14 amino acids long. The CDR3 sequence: CASSNRGRSNTQYF. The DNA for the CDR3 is TGCGCCAGCAGCAATCGGGGGAGGTCAAATACGCAGTATTTT.

Written as DNA, the CDR3 is TGTGCCAGCAGCTCACCGGTGTCGGGACTAGCGAAAAAGACCGGGGAGCTGTTTTTT. Its translation is CASSSPVSGLAKKTGELFF. The J gene is TRBJ2-2, the V gene TRBV7-2; 10 nucleotides agree with TRBD2. After removal of 4 bases from V and 5 bases from J, the junction contained 16 bases not matched to a gene. The CDR3 spans 19 residues. The germline V gene has CDR1 SGHTA and CDR2 FQGNSA.

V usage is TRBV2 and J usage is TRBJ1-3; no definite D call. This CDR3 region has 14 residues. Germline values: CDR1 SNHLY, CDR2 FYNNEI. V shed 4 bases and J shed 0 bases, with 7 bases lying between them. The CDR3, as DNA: TGTGCCAGCAGTGCCCGGTTCTCTGGAAACACCATATATTTT. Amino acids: CASSARFSGNTIYF.

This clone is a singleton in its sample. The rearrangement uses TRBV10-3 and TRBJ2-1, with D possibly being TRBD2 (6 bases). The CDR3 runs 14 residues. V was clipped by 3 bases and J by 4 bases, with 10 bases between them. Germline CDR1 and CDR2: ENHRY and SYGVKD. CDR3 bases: TGTGCCATCAGTGAACTAGCAGATTACAATGAGCAGTTCTTC. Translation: CAISELADYNEQFF.